The clone carrying this T cell receptor beta chain showed up many times. Its antigen is unidentified. The data were taken from a study of early T cells in non-severe SARS-CoV-2 infection. Study-level background: Sequencing of unsorted whole blood was done on bulk RNA, leaving chains unpaired.

As part of library construction, unique molecular identifiers were attached to individual cDNA molecules. TCRdb ran MiXCR on the 5' RACE reads and lists one entry per CDR3 protein. Of roughly 35,000 distinct CDR3 sequences in the sample, around 9% are singletons; the top ten hold around 14%. Study-level findings and limits: VDJdb matches were skewed toward anti-spike CD8 T cell responses.

This TCR came from an adult who was a healthcare worker with PCR-confirmed SARS-CoV-2 infection or an uninfected control (not recorded which). The sample taken for sequencing was whole blood.

CDR3 DNA: TGTGCCAGCAGCTTAGATAAGGGAACGGGTGAGCAGTTCTTC. This sequence encodes CASSLDKGTGEQFF. J is TRBJ2-1 and V is TRBV11-2; no clear D gene. Germline V gene lookup returns CDR1 SGHAT and CDR2 FQNNGV. V gave up 0 bases and J gave up 9 bases, with 12 bases separating them. CDR3 length equals 14 residues.